A selection of T cell receptor beta chains follows, all from one sample in a study of blood T cell repertoires in COVID-19. Clones were read by immunoSEQ multiplex PCR, and TCRdb kept only the in-frame ones, dropping some. The data show about 90,000 clones, around 85% seen once. Sequencing used peripheral blood. The receptor source for this set is a middle-aged man with acute or convalescent COVID-19. Both conserved end residues are part of each CDR3. The D gene is left open where the match is weak. Clone size is shown for a subset of rows, as once, few, many or a class of expanded clone.

CDR3aa: CASSRDTGYGYTF
CDR3nt: TGTGCCAGCAGCCGGGACACGGGTTATGGCTACACCTTC
abundance: NA
v_gene: TRBV7-2
j_gene: TRBJ1-2
d_gene: NA

CDR3aa: CASSQDPTGFYGYTF
CDR3nt: TGTGCCAGCAGCCAAGATCCTACAGGGTTCTATGGCTACACCTTC
abundance: NA
v_gene: TRBV14
j_gene: TRBJ1-2
d_gene: NA

CDR3aa: CASSQEPSGRPLAKNIQYF
CDR3nt: TGTGCCAGCAGCCAAGAGCCTAGCGGGAGGCCCTTAGCCAAAAACATTCAGTACTTC
abundance: once
v_gene: TRBV4-2
j_gene: TRBJ2-4
d_gene: TRBD2

CDR3aa: CAWSVHSNQPQHF
CDR3nt: TGTGCCTGGAGTGTACATAGCAATCAGCCCCAGCATTTT
abundance: NA
v_gene: TRBV30
j_gene: TRBJ1-5
d_gene: NA

CDR3aa: CASSIEQVHNQPQHF
CDR3nt: TGTGCCAGTAGTATCGAACAGGTCCACAATCAGCCCCAGCATTTT
abundance: NA
v_gene: TRBV19
j_gene: TRBJ1-5
d_gene: NA

CDR3aa: CATAYSGANVLTF
CDR3nt: TGTGCCACCGCCTACTCTGGGGCCAACGTCCTGACTTTC
abundance: NA
v_gene: TRBV7-8
j_gene: TRBJ2-6
d_gene: NA

CDR3aa: CASSSRRNLEQYF
CDR3nt: TGTGCCAGCAGCTCCCGCAGGAACCTCGAGCAGTACTTC
abundance: NA
v_gene: TRBV7-2
j_gene: TRBJ2-7
d_gene: NA

CDR3aa: CASKNVGAEKLFF
CDR3nt: TGCGCCAGTAAAAACGTCGGAGCGGAAAAACTGTTTTTT
abundance: NA
v_gene: TRBV4-3
j_gene: TRBJ1-4
d_gene: NA

CDR3aa: CASSRGTSSTDTQYF
CDR3nt: TGTGCCAGCAGCCGGGGGACTTCTAGCACAGATACGCAGTATTTT
abundance: NA
v_gene: TRBV6-4
j_gene: TRBJ2-3
d_gene: NA

CDR3aa: CASSRGWDKAYEQYF
CDR3nt: TGTGCCAGCAGCCGGGGTTGGGACAAAGCCTACGAGCAGTACTTC
abundance: NA
v_gene: TRBV27
j_gene: TRBJ2-7
d_gene: NA

CDR3aa: CASSATGGYTGELFF
CDR3nt: TGTGCCAGCAGCGCGACAGGGGGCTATACCGGGGAGCTGTTTTTT
abundance: NA
v_gene: TRBV7-3
j_gene: TRBJ2-2
d_gene: TRBD1

CDR3aa: CASSLAAREVQETQYF
CDR3nt: TGTGCCAGCAGCTTAGCGGCGCGGGAGGTCCAAGAGACCCAGTACTTC
abundance: once
v_gene: TRBV11-2
j_gene: TRBJ2-5
d_gene: TRBD2

CDR3aa: CAISPTDRNTEAFF
CDR3nt: TGTGCCATCAGCCCCACGGACAGGAACACTGAAGCTTTCTTT
abundance: NA
v_gene: TRBV10-3
j_gene: TRBJ1-1
d_gene: NA

CDR3aa: CASSFGPRNTEAFF
CDR3nt: TGTGCCAGCAGCTTTGGTCCGAGGAACACTGAAGCTTTCTTT
abundance: NA
v_gene: TRBV7-9
j_gene: TRBJ1-1
d_gene: NA

CDR3aa: CATSRKGQLYGYTF
CDR3nt: TGTGCCACCAGCAGGAAGGGACAGCTTTATGGCTACACCTTC
abundance: few
v_gene: TRBV15
j_gene: TRBJ1-2
d_gene: TRBD1

CDR3aa: CASSWAGVEAFF
CDR3nt: TGTGCCAGCAGCTGGGCGGGAGTTGAAGCTTTCTTT
abundance: NA
v_gene: TRBV5-6
j_gene: TRBJ1-1
d_gene: NA

CDR3aa: CASSKTSGYTDTQYF
CDR3nt: TGTGCCAGCAGCAAGACTAGCGGCTACACAGATACGCAGTATTTT
abundance: NA
v_gene: TRBV7-2
j_gene: TRBJ2-3
d_gene: TRBD2

CDR3aa: CATSPGQGQLRQYF
CDR3nt: TGTGCCACCAGTCCGGGACAGGGCCAATTGAGACAGTATTTT
abundance: NA
v_gene: TRBV24-1
j_gene: TRBJ2-3
d_gene: TRBD1

CDR3aa: CASSLGTTRNQPQHF
CDR3nt: TGTGCCAGCAGCTTAGGGACAACGCGCAATCAGCCCCAGCATTTT
abundance: NA
v_gene: TRBV11-2
j_gene: TRBJ1-5
d_gene: NA

CDR3aa: CSAGLAGVAKNIQYF
CDR3nt: TGCAGCGCGGGACTAGCGGGGGTAGCCAAAAACATTCAGTACTTC
abundance: NA
v_gene: TRBV29-1
j_gene: TRBJ2-4
d_gene: TRBD2

CDR3aa: CASSSPTSDPYNEQFF
CDR3nt: TGTGCCAGCAGCTCCCCGACTAGCGACCCCTACAATGAGCAGTTCTTC
abundance: once
v_gene: TRBV11-2
j_gene: TRBJ2-1
d_gene: TRBD2

CDR3aa: CASSLIGTFEAFF
CDR3nt: TGTGCCAGCAGCTTGATAGGGACTTTTGAAGCTTTCTTT
abundance: NA
v_gene: TRBV5-6
j_gene: TRBJ1-1
d_gene: NA

CDR3aa: CASSLVAGGMNTEAFF
CDR3nt: TGTGCCAGCAGCTTAGTCGCAGGGGGCATGAACACTGAAGCTTTCTTT
abundance: NA
v_gene: TRBV7-2
j_gene: TRBJ1-1
d_gene: TRBD1

CDR3aa: CASSPTAGGTTDTQYF
CDR3nt: TGTGCCAGCTCACCAACGGCAGGGGGAACCACAGATACGCAGTATTTT
abundance: NA
v_gene: TRBV18
j_gene: TRBJ2-3
d_gene: TRBD1

CDR3aa: CASSSPQGPRETQYF
CDR3nt: TGTGCCAGCAGCAGCCCGCAGGGGCCTAGGGAGACCCAGTACTTC
abundance: NA
v_gene: TRBV5-4
j_gene: TRBJ2-5
d_gene: NA

CDR3aa: CASSQDPSGLPSYEQYF
CDR3nt: TGTGCCAGCAGCCAAGACCCCTCAGGGCTTCCCTCCTACGAGCAGTACTTC
abundance: NA
v_gene: TRBV3-1/TRBV3-2
j_gene: TRBJ2-7
d_gene: NA

CDR3aa: CSALYREEYF
CDR3nt: TGCAGTGCCCTATACCGGGAAGAGTACTTC
abundance: NA
v_gene: TRBV20-1
j_gene: TRBJ2-7
d_gene: NA

CDR3aa: CASSQEEHRAAYEQYF
CDR3nt: TGCGCCAGCAGCCAAGAAGAGCACAGGGCCGCCTACGAGCAGTACTTC
abundance: once
v_gene: TRBV4-1
j_gene: TRBJ2-7
d_gene: NA

CDR3aa: CASSLGLAGGETQYF
CDR3nt: TGTGCCAGCAGCTTGGGACTAGCGGGAGGGGAGACCCAGTACTTC
abundance: NA
v_gene: TRBV7-3
j_gene: TRBJ2-5
d_gene: TRBD2

CDR3aa: CATSRAPGYEQYF
CDR3nt: TGTGCCACCAGCAGAGCGCCGGGTTACGAGCAGTACTTC
abundance: NA
v_gene: TRBV15
j_gene: TRBJ2-7
d_gene: NA

CDR3aa: CASSPGWDTEAFF
CDR3nt: TGTGCCAGCAGCCCAGGGTGGGACACTGAAGCTTTCTTT
abundance: NA
v_gene: TRBV7-9
j_gene: TRBJ1-1
d_gene: NA

CDR3aa: CASSQGPEAFF
CDR3nt: TGTGCCAGCAGCCAGGGCCCTGAAGCTTTCTTT
abundance: NA
v_gene: TRBV6-5
j_gene: TRBJ1-1
d_gene: NA

CDR3aa: CASSPAGQGDEKLFF
CDR3nt: TGTGCCAGCAGTCCGGCTGGACAGGGTGATGAAAAACTGTTTTTT
abundance: NA
v_gene: TRBV6-2/TRBV6-3
j_gene: TRBJ1-4
d_gene: TRBD1

CDR3aa: CASSLGQTTDTQYF
CDR3nt: TGTGCCAGCAGCCTCGGACAGACGACAGATACGCAGTATTTT
abundance: NA
v_gene: TRBV11-2
j_gene: TRBJ2-3
d_gene: NA

CDR3aa: CASSPTLTGLNEKLFF
CDR3nt: TGCGCCAGCAGCCCAACATTGACAGGGCTTAATGAAAAACTGTTTTTT
abundance: NA
v_gene: TRBV5-1
j_gene: TRBJ1-4
d_gene: TRBD1

CDR3aa: CASIIRGQNTEAFF
CDR3nt: TGTGCCAGCATCATCAGGGGCCAGAACACTGAAGCTTTCTTT
abundance: NA
v_gene: TRBV6-5
j_gene: TRBJ1-1
d_gene: NA

CDR3aa: CASSRSGSGQETQYF
CDR3nt: TGTGCCAGCAGCCGGTCCGGCTCGGGGCAAGAGACCCAGTACTTC
abundance: NA
v_gene: TRBV7-2
j_gene: TRBJ2-5
d_gene: NA

CDR3aa: CASKNGQPTGELFF
CDR3nt: TGCGCCAGCAAGAACGGACAGCCCACCGGGGAGCTGTTTTTT
abundance: few
v_gene: TRBV10-1
j_gene: TRBJ2-2
d_gene: NA

CDR3aa: CSASPGYNTGELFF
CDR3nt: TGCAGTGCTAGTCCGGGGTACAACACCGGGGAGCTGTTTTTT
abundance: NA
v_gene: TRBV20-1
j_gene: TRBJ2-2
d_gene: NA

CDR3aa: CASSPPTGTYEQYF
CDR3nt: TGTGCCAGCTCACCTCCGACAGGGACCTACGAGCAGTACTTC
abundance: NA
v_gene: TRBV18
j_gene: TRBJ2-7
d_gene: TRBD1

CDR3aa: CASSLFDGGKYGYTF
CDR3nt: TGTGCCAGCAGTTTATTTGACGGCGGTAAATATGGCTACACCTTC
abundance: NA
v_gene: TRBV28
j_gene: TRBJ1-2
d_gene: NA

CDR3aa: CASSLGQGAENSPLHF
CDR3nt: TGTGCCAGCAGCCTGGGACAGGGGGCGGAAAATTCACCCCTCCACTTT
abundance: NA
v_gene: TRBV11-2
j_gene: TRBJ1-6
d_gene: TRBD1

CDR3aa: CASSFETGNTDTQYF
CDR3nt: TGTGCCAGCAGCTTCGAGACAGGGAATACAGATACGCAGTATTTT
abundance: once
v_gene: TRBV5-6
j_gene: TRBJ2-3
d_gene: TRBD1

CDR3aa: CASSRGQLNSPLHF
CDR3nt: TGTGCCAGCAGCCGGGGACAGCTGAATTCACCCCTCCACTTT
abundance: many
v_gene: TRBV7-2
j_gene: TRBJ1-6
d_gene: TRBD1

CDR3aa: CASSLTGQGKGEQYF
CDR3nt: TGCGCCAGCAGCTTGACGGGACAGGGAAAGGGCGAGCAGTACTTC
abundance: few
v_gene: TRBV5-1
j_gene: TRBJ2-7
d_gene: TRBD1

CDR3aa: CASSLAGDEKLFF
CDR3nt: TGTGCCAGCAGCTTGGCAGGGGATGAAAAACTGTTTTTT
abundance: NA
v_gene: TRBV7-9
j_gene: TRBJ1-4
d_gene: NA

CDR3aa: CASSLGQNIQYF
CDR3nt: TGTGCCAGCAGTTTAGGGCAGAACATTCAGTACTTC
abundance: NA
v_gene: TRBV28
j_gene: TRBJ2-4
d_gene: NA

CDR3aa: CASSSPATGNTEAFF
CDR3nt: TGTGCCAGCAGCTCTCCCGCGACGGGGAACACTGAAGCTTTCTTT
abundance: NA
v_gene: TRBV6-5
j_gene: TRBJ1-1
d_gene: NA

CDR3aa: CASRQVRNANTEAFF
CDR3nt: TGTGCCAGCCGCCAAGTGAGGAACGCGAACACTGAAGCTTTCTTT
abundance: few
v_gene: TRBV18
j_gene: TRBJ1-1
d_gene: NA

CDR3aa: CASSFGQGYEQYF
CDR3nt: TGTGCCAGCAGTTTCGGACAGGGTTACGAGCAGTACTTC
abundance: NA
v_gene: TRBV28
j_gene: TRBJ2-7
d_gene: TRBD1

CDR3aa: CASSSGESNTGELFF
CDR3nt: TGTGCCAGCAGCTCCGGGGAATCGAACACCGGGGAGCTGTTTTTT
abundance: NA
v_gene: TRBV7-8
j_gene: TRBJ2-2
d_gene: NA

CDR3aa: CASSQDLTGGRNEQFF
CDR3nt: TGCGCCAGCAGCCAAGATCTGACGGGAGGAAGGAATGAGCAGTTCTTC
abundance: NA
v_gene: TRBV4-3
j_gene: TRBJ2-1
d_gene: TRBD2

CDR3aa: CASSYGQSNQPQHF
CDR3nt: TGTGCCAGCAGTTATGGACAGTCCAATCAGCCCCAGCATTTT
abundance: NA
v_gene: TRBV6-2/TRBV6-3
j_gene: TRBJ1-5
d_gene: NA

CDR3aa: CASSVVGQSYGYTF
CDR3nt: TGTGCCAGCAGCGTGGTTGGACAGAGCTATGGCTACACCTTC
abundance: once
v_gene: TRBV9
j_gene: TRBJ1-2
d_gene: NA